This entry lists 10 T cell receptor beta chains sequenced from one sample in a study of shared clonotypes between healthy human individuals. The data were produced by immunoSEQ multiplex PCR, yet TCRdb's version contains in-frame clones alone and is incomplete. The data show about 680,000 clones, about 74% seen once. Sequenced input: memory CD4+ T cells sorted from blood. Indicated subset: CD45RA-negative fraction. These receptors originate from a young woman in good health.

The chain joins TRBV7-8 to TRBJ1-5, with no clear D. Germline loops: CDR1 SGHVS, CDR2 FQNEAQ. V lost 5 bases and J 2 bases, leaving 16 bases between the germline ends. CDR3 length: 16 residues. CDR3 sequence (DNA): TGTGCCAGCAGCCCACAGAGGGTGTCGGGCAATCAGCCCCAGCATTTT. Translated: CASSPQRVSGNQPQHF.

The chain carries TRBV11-1 and TRBJ2-6; unclear D gene. Per the germline V gene, CDR1 is SGHAT and CDR2 is FQDESV (reference sequence). This CDR3 is 14 amino acids long. V dropped 3 bases and J dropped 4 bases, with 7 bases sitting between them. For the CDR3, the DNA is TGTGCCAGCAGCTTCTCGTCAGGGGCCAACGTCCTGACTTTC. It specifies CASSFSSGANVLTF. Complete variable domain (other parts from reference TRBV11-1 and TRBJ2-6): EAEVAQSPRYKITEKSQAVAFWCDPISGHATLYWYRQILGQGPELLVQFQDESVVDDSQLPKDRFSAERLKGVDSTLKIQPAELGDSAMYLCASSFSSGANVLTFGAGSRLTVL.

V and J are TRBV14 and TRBJ1-3; D ambiguous. This CDR3 region has 17 residues. The germline gives CDR1 SGHDN, CDR2 FVKESK. The ends were cut back, 1 base at V and 5 bases at J, with 18 bases in the middle. The CDR3 spells CASSQASKGSARNTIYF. CDR3 DNA sequence: TGTGCCAGCAGCCAAGCCAGTAAGGGCTCGGCGAGAAACACCATATATTTT.

The V call is TRBV5-1, the J call TRBJ2-2; D not certain. V lost 7 bases and J 5 bases, leaving 9 bases between the germline ends. The CDR3 loop spans 12 amino acids. Germline V gene lookup returns CDR1 SGHRS and CDR2 YFSETQ. CDR3 protein: CASGLETGELFF. DNA for the CDR3: TGCGCCAGCGGGCTAGAGACCGGGGAGCTGTTTTTT.

This sequence joins TRBV18 and TRBJ1-5; D is undetermined. The ends were cut back, 4 bases at V and 7 bases at J, with 14 bases in the middle. The CDR3 covers 14 residues. CDR1 is KGHSH, CDR2 LQKENI, per germline. CDR3 amino acids: CASSLNQFVQPQHF. In DNA form, the CDR3 reads TGTGCCAGCTCACTCAACCAATTTGTCCAGCCCCAGCATTTT.

This sequence joins TRBV28 and TRBJ1-1; a weak D match, TRBD1 (5 bases). Trimming cost V 6 bases and J 1 base, with 12 bases left between them. Germline CDR1 and CDR2: MDHEN and SYDVKM. The CDR3 loop spans 14 amino acids. For the CDR3, the DNA is TGTGCCAGCAGGACCCCCGGACAGAACACTGAAGCTTTCTTT. The encoded protein is CASRTPGQNTEAFF.

This clone was seen a single time. CDR3 sequence (DNA): TGTGCCAGCAGTTACCCAGGGGGGGCGCGGGAAAAACTGTTTTTT. This codes for CASSYPGGAREKLFF. The J gene is TRBJ1-4, the V gene TRBV6-6; 7 nucleotides align to TRBD1. The CDR3 is made up of 15 amino acids. Germline assignment: CDR1 MNHNY and CDR2 SVGAGI (reference sequence). V shed 2 bases and J 8 bases; nucleotides not matched to a gene: 8.

The chain joins TRBV30 to TRBJ2-5; D is ambiguous. Germline CDR1 and CDR2: GTSNPN and SVGIG (reference sequence). This CDR3 is built from 11 residues. V gave up 0 bases and J gave up 7 bases, with 6 bases separating them. In nucleotides, the CDR3 is TGTGCCTGGAGTGTACTTGGGACCCAGTACTTC. Amino acid sequence: CAWSVLGTQYF.

This rearrangement joins TRBV25-1 to TRBJ1-1; D may be TRBD1 (5 bases). V lost 6 bases to trimming and J lost 4 bases, with 18 bases between them. The CDR3 is made up of 15 amino acids. Germline assignment: CDR1 MGHDK and CDR2 SYGVNS. The CDR3 sequence is CASRQDGSGGTEAFF. CDR3 coding DNA: TGTGCCAGCAGGCAGGACGGATCTGGGGGCACTGAAGCTTTCTTT.

CDR3 DNA: TGCGCCAGCAGCCGAGCTAGCGGGGCCTACAATGAGCAGTTCTTC. It translates to CASSRASGAYNEQFF. V gene TRBV5-1 combines with J gene TRBJ2-1; 9 positions match TRBD2. Germline CDR1 and CDR2: SGHRS and YFSETQ. This CDR3 is built from 15 residues. Trimming removed 4 bases from V and 2 bases from J; junction bases left unmatched: 4.